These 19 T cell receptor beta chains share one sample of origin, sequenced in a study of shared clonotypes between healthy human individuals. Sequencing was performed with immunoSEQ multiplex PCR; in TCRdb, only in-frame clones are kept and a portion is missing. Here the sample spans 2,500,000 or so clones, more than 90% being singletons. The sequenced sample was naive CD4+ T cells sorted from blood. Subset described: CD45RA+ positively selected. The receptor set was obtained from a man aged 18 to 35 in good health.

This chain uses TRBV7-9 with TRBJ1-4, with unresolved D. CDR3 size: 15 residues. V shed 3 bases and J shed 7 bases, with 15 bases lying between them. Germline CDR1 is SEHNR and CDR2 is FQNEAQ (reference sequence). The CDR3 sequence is CASSLWTRGPEKLFF. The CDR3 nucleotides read TGTGCCAGCAGCTTGTGGACCCGCGGGCCTGAAAAACTGTTTTTT.

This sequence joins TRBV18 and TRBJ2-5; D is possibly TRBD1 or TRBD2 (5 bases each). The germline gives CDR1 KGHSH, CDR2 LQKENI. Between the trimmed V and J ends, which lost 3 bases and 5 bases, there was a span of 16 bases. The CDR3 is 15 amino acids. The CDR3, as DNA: TGTGCCAGCTCACCGGGACCAGGGTTGGGGGAGACCCAGTACTTC. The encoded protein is CASSPGPGLGETQYF. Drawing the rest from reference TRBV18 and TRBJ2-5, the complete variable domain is NAGVMQNPRHLVRRRGQEARLRCSPMKGHSHVYWYRQLPEEGLKFMVYLQKENIIDESGMPKERFSAEFPKEGPSILRIQQVVRGDSAAYFCASSPGPGLGETQYFGPGTRLLVL.

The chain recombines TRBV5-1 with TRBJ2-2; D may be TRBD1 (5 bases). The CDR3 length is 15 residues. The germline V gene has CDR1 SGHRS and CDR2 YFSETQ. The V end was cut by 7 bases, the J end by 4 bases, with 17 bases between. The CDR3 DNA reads TGCGCCAGCCGTAGACAGACAGAACCCACCGGGGAGCTGTTTTTT. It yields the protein CASRRQTEPTGELFF. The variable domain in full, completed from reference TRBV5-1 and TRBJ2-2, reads KAGVTQTPRYLIKTRGQQVTLSCSPISGHRSVSWYQQTPGQGLQFLFEYFSETQRNKGNFPGRFSGRQFSNSRSEMNVSTLELGDSALYLCASRRQTEPTGELFFGEGSRLTVL.

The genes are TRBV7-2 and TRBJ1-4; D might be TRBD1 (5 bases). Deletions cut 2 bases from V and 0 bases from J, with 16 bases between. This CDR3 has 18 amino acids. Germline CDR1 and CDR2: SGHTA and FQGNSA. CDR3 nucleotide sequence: TGTGCCAGCAGCTTACTCCGGCTCGACAGTGCAACTAATGAAAAACTGTTTTTT. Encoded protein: CASSLLRLDSATNEKLFF.

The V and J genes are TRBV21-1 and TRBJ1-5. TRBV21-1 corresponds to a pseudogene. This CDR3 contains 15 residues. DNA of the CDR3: TGTGCCAGCACTTCTGGGGGGGAAAGCAATCAGCCCCAGCATTTT. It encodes CASTSGGESNQPQHF.

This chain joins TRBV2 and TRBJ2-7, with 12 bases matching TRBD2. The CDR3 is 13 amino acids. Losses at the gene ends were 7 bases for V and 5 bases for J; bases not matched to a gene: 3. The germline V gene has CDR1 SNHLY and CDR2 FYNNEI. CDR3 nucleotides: TGTGCCAGCAACCCTAGCGGGAGGGACGAGCAGTACTTC. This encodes CASNPSGRDEQYF. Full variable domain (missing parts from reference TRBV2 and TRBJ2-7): EPEVTQTPSHQVTQMGQEVILRCVPISNHLYFYWYRQILGQKVEFLVSFYNNEISEKSEIFDDQFSVERPDGSNFTLKIRSTKLEDSAMYFCASNPSGRDEQYFGPGTRLTVT.

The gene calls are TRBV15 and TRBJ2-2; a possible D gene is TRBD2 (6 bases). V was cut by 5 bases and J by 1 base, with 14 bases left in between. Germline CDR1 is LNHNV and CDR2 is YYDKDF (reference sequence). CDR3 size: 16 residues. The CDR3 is CATSRFSGENTGELFF. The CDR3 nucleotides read TGTGCCACCAGCCGATTTAGCGGAGAGAACACCGGGGAGCTGTTTTTT.

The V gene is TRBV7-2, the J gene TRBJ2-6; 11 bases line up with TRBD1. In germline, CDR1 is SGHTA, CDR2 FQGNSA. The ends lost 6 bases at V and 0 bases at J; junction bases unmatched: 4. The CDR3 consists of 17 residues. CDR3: CASSTGTGGSGANVLTF. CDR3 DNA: TGTGCCAGCAGTACCGGGACAGGGGGCTCTGGGGCCAACGTCCTGACTTTC.

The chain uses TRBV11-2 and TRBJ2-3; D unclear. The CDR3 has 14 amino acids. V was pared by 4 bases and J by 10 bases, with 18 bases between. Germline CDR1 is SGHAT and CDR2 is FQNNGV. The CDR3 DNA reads TGTGCCAGCAGCTCCCTTAGACTGAGCCCAGCGCAGTATTTT. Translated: CASSSLRLSPAQYF.

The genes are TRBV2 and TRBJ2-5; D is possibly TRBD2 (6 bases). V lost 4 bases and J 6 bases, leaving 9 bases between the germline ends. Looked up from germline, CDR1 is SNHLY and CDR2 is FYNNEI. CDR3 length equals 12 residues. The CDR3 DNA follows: TGTGCCAGCAGTGCTGCGGGAAAGACCCAGTACTTC. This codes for CASSAAGKTQYF.

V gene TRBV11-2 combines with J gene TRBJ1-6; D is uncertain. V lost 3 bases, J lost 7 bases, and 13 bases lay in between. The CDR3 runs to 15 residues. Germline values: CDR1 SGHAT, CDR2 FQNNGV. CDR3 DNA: TGTGCCAGCAGCTTCCTCGGCGGGTCGAATTCACCCCTCCACTTT. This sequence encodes CASSFLGGSNSPLHF.

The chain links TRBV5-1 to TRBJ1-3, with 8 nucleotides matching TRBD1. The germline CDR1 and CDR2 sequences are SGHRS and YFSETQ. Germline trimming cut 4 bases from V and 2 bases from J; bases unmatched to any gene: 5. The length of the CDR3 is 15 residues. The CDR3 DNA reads TGCGCCAGCAGCGACTCACAGGGGGCTGGAAACACCATATATTTT. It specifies CASSDSQGAGNTIYF.

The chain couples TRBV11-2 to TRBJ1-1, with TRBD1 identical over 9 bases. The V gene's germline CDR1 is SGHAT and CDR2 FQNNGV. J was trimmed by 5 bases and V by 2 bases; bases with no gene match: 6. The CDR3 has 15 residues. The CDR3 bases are TGTGCCAGCAGCTTACTAGGGACAGGGAGGACTGAAGCTTTCTTT. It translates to CASSLLGTGRTEAFF.

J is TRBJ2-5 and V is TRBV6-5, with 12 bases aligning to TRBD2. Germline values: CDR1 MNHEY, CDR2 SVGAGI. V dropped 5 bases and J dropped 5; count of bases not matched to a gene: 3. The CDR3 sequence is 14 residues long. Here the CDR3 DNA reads TGTGCCAGCAGTCTAGCGGGAGGGCCGGAGACCCAGTACTTC. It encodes CASSLAGGPETQYF.

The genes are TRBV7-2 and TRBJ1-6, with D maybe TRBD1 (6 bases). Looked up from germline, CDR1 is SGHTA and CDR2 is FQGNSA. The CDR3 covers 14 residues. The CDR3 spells CGTAEGAYNSPLHF. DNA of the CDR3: TGTGGGACAGCGGAGGGAGCCTATAATTCACCCCTCCACTTT.

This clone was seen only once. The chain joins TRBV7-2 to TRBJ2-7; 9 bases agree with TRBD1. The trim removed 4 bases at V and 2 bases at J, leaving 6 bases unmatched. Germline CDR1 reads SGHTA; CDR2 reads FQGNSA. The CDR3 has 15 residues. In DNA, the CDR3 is TGTGCCAGCAGCTCAGCACGGGACAGGGCCTACGAGCAGTACTTC. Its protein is CASSSARDRAYEQYF. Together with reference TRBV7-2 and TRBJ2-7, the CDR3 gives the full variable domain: GAGVSQSPSNKVTEKGKDVELRCDPISGHTALYWYRQSLGQGLEFLIYFQGNSAPDKSGLPSDRFSAERTGGSVSTLTIQRTQQEDSAVYLCASSSARDRAYEQYFGPGTRLTVT.

As DNA, the CDR3 is TGCGCCAGCAGCCCCCCGGTGACAGTAGGTACAGATACGCAGTATTTT. It yields the protein CASSPPVTVGTDTQYF. The chain couples TRBV5-1 to TRBJ2-3; tentatively, D is TRBD1 (5 bases). Germline V gene lookup returns CDR1 SGHRS and CDR2 YFSETQ. CDR3 size: 16 residues. V was shortened by 4 bases and J by 3 bases, with 18 bases between the two germline ends.

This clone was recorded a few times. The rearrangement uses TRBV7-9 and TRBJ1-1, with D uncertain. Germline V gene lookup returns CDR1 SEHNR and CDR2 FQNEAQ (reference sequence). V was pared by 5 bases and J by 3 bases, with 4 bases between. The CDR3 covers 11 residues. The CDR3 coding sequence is TGTGCCAGCAGCCTTTACACTGAAGCTTTCTTT. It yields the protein CASSLYTEAFF.

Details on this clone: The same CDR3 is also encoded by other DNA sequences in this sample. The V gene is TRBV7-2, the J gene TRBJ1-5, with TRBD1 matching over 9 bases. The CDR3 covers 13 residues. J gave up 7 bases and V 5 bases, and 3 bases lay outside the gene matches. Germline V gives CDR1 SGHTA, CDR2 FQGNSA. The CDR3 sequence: CASSPDRGQPQHF. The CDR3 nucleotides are TGTGCCAGCAGCCCAGACAGGGGGCAGCCCCAGCATTTT.